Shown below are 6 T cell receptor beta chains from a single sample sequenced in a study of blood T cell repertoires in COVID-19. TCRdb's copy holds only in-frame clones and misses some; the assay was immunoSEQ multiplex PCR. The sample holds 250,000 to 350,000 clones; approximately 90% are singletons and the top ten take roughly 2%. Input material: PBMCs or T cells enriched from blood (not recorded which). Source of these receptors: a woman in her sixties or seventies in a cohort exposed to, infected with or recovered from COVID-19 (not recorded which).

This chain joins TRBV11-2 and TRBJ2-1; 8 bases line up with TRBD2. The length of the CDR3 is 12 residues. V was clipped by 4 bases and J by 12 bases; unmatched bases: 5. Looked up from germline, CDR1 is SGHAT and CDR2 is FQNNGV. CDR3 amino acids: CASSSPGGWQFF. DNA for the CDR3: TGTGCCAGCAGCTCCCCGGGGGGGTGGCAGTTCTTC. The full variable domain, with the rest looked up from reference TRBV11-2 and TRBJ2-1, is EAGVAQSPRYKIIEKRQSVAFWCNPISGHATLYWYQQILGQGPKLLIQFQNNGVVDDSQLPKDRFSAERLKGVDSTLKIQPAKLEDSAVYLCASSSPGGWQFFGPGTRLTVL.

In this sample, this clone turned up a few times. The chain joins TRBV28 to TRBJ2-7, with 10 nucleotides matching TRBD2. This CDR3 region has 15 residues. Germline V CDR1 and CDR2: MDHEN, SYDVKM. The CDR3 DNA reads TGTGCTATCACGCCAGCGAGCGGGAGGGCCTACGAGCAGTACTTC. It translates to CAITPASGRAYEQYF.

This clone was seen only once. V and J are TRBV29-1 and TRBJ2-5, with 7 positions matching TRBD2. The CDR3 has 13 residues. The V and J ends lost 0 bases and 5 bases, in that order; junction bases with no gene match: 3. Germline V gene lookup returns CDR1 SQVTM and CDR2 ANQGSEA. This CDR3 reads CSVEDYGGETQYF. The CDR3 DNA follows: TGCAGCGTTGAAGACTACGGGGGGGAGACCCAGTACTTC.

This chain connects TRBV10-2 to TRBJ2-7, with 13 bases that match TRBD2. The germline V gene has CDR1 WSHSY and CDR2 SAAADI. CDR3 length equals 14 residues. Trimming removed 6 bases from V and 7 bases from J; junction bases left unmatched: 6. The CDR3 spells CASRGLAGAGEQYF. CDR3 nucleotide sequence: TGCGCCAGCAGAGGACTAGCGGGAGCGGGGGAGCAGTACTTC.

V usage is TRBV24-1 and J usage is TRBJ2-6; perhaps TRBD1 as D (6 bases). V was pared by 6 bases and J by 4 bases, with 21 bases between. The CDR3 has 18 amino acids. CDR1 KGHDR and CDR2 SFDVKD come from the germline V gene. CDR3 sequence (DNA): TGTGCCACCAGTCCCTCCGGGACAAGCATTGCCGGGGCCAACGTCCTGACTTTC. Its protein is CATSPSGTSIAGANVLTF.

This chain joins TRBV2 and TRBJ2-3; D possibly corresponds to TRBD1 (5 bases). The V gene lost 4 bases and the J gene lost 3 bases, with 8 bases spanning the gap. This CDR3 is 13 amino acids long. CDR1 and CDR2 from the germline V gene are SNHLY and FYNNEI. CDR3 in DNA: TGTGCCAGCAGTGGGACAATGACAGATACGCAGTATTTT. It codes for CASSGTMTDTQYF.